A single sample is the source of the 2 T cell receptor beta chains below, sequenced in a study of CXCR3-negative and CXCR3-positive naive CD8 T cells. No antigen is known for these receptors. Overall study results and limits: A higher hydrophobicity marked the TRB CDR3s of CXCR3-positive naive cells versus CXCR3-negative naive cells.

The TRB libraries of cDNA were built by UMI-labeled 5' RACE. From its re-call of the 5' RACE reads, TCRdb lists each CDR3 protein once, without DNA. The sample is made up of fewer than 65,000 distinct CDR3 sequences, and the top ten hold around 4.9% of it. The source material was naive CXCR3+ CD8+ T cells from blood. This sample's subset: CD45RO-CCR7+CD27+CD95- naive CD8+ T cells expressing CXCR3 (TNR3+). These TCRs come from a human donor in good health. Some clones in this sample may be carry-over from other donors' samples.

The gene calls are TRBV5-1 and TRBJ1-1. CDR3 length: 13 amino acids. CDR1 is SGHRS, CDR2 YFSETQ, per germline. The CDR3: CASSWEGYTEAFF.

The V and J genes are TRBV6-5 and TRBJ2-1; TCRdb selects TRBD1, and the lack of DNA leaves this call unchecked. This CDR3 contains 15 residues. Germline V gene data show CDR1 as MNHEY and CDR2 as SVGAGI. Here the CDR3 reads CASSTGTGSSNEQFF.